The 3 T cell receptor beta chains presented below share a single source sample, sequenced in a study of blood T cells in healthy people across ages. A second about 6 to 11 cycle PCR used barcoded and J-beta primers. MiXCR, run by TCRdb on the 5' RACE reads, gives a single entry per CDR3 protein. Here the sample spans approximately 1.5 million distinct CDR3 sequences, 34% being singletons. Source material: blood. These receptor sequences come from a woman in her twenties or thirties in good health.

This clonotype was detected a few times. J is TRBJ1-1 and V is TRBV12-3 or TRBV12-4; possible D gene TRBD1, 6 bases. This CDR3 is built from 12 residues. V was cut by 3 bases and J by 11 bases, with 13 bases left in between. The CDR3: CASSLGGGHAFF. DNA for the CDR3: TGTGCCAGCAGTTTGGGGGGGGGGCACGCTTTCTTT.

The chain has TRBV4-2 and TRBJ2-1, with TRBD2 matching 14 bases. Per the germline V gene, CDR1 is LGHNA and CDR2 is YNFKEQ. Trimming cost V 4 bases and J 6 bases; bases outside gene matches: 5. This CDR3 has 16 residues. The CDR3 bases are TGTGCCAGCAGCCCCGAGGGGACTAGCGGGAGCAATGAGCAGTTCTTC. This codes for CASSPEGTSGSNEQFF.

As DNA, the CDR3 is TGTGCCAGCAGTGAATTGGGGGTGCGCACTGAAGCTTTCTTT. This sequence encodes CASSELGVRTEAFF. This chain connects TRBV6-1 to TRBJ1-1, with D possibly being TRBD1 (5 bases). Deletions cut 2 bases from V and 4 bases from J, with 11 bases between. The germline gives CDR1 MNHNS, CDR2 SASEGT. The CDR3 extends over 14 amino acids.